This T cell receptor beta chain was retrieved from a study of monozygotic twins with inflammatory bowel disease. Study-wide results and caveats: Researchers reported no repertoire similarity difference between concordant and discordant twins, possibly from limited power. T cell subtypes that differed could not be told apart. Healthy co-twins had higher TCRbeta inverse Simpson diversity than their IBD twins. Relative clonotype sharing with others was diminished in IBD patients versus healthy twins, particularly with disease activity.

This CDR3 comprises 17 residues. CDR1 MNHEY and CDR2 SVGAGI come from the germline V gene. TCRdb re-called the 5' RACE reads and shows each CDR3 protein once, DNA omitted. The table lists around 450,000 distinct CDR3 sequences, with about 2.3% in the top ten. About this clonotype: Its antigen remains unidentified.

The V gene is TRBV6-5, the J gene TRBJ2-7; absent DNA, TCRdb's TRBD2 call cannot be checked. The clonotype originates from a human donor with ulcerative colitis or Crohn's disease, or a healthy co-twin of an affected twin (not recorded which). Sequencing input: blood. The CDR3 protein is CASSYPRLAGLSYEQYF.